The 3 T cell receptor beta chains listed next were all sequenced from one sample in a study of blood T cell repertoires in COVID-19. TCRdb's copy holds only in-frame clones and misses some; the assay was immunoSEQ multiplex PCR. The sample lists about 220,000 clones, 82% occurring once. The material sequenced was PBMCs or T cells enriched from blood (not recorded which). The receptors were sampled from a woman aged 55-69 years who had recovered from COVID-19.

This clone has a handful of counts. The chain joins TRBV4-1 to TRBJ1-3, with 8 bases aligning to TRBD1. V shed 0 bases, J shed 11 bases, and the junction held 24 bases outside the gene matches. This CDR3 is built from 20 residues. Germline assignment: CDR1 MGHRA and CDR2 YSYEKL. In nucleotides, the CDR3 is TGCGCCAGCAGCCAAGAAGTCTGGACAGGGCAGTTTTGGGGACGGGACGCCATATATTTT. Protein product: CASSQEVWTGQFWGRDAIYF.

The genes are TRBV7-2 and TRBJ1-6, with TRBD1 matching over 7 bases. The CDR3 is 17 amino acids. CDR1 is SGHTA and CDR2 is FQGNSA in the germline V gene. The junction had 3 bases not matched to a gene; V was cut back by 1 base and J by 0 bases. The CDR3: CASSLGRGLSYNSPLHF. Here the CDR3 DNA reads TGTGCCAGCAGCTTAGGTAGGGGGCTCTCCTATAATTCACCCCTCCACTTT.

In nucleotides, the CDR3 is TGTGCCAGCAACCCTTCCAGCGGGGGCAATGAGCAGTTCTTC. Its translation: CASNPSSGGNEQFF. The V gene is TRBV6-5, the J gene TRBJ2-1; 8 bases line up with TRBD2. CDR1 is MNHEY, CDR2 SVGAGI, per germline. The CDR3 has 14 residues. V lost 7 bases to trimming and J lost 6 bases; unmatched junction nucleotides: 8.